This paragraph covers one TCR beta chain sequence. This clonotype showed up just a few times. It has no known antigen specificity. Qualities for individual bases were not recorded, and no much larger clone is one base off. Here V drops 5 bases and J drops 7 bases, and the junction holds 21 bases not matched to any gene. Based on the germline V gene (reference sequence), the CDR1 and CDR2 sequences are SGHKS and YYEKEE. From its cysteine to its phenylalanine, the CDR3 spans 18 amino acids. Left in the record is the CDR3 DNA by itself, 54 bases read in frame from the first base. Moderately to severely active disease, a Clinical Activity Score of at least 3, a NOSPECS grade of at least 4, and a duration under 3 months were present in ophthalmopathy patients. Exclusion was applied to patients with uncontrolled infections, other autoimmune diseases, pregnancy or lactation. Clinical symptoms, serum thyroxine and TRAb, thyroid ultrasound, and orbital computed tomography formed the basis for the diagnoses. PBMCs were isolated from 7.5 to 10 ml of fresh peripheral blood by Ficoll-Paque density gradient centrifugation. Total RNA was extracted using Trizol reagent, and RNA quality was assessed on an Agilent 2100 Bioanalyzer.

The record originates from a study of T cells in Graves' hyperthyroidism and ophthalmopathy (dated by TCRdb to about 2019). Context from the whole study: Peripheral blood was sampled at the time of initial diagnosis, prior to any treatment. After sampling, hyperthyroidism patients received methimazole starting at 30 mg daily, and ophthalmopathy patients received high-dose intravenous methylprednisolone. The paper describes TCR Vbeta CDR3 sequencing of roughly 130 peripheral blood samples, made up of some 42 ophthalmopathy patients, more than 70 hyperthyroidism patients and about 17 progressor patients. To identify TCR V-J signatures that set the groups apart, the researchers used a discovery cohort of 90 to 100 patients, made up of roughly 40 with Graves' ophthalmopathy and about 60 with stable Graves' hyperthyroidism. Prospective prediction of ophthalmopathy was tested in an independent validation cohort consisting of about 19 hyperthyroidism patients and 15 or so patients who later progressed to ophthalmopathy. The study also compared thyroid tissue and blood T-cell repertoires from about six Graves' hyperthyroidism patients. The 90 or so discovery patients were randomly split 7:3 into training and test sets. On the study overall, not on this receptor specifically: In validation, the model predicted progression to ophthalmopathy a median of approximately 6.6 months before onset, with about 71% sensitivity and 72.22% specificity. No statistical method was used to set the sample size in advance, and investigators knew the group allocation. Ophthalmopathy was separated from stable hyperthyroidism by a 13 V-J signature model, with approximately 90% sensitivity and just over 81% specificity obtained in cross-validation and 80%/75% obtained in testing. Most expanded thyroid clonotypes (frequency above 0.001) were also detected in blood, suggesting blood repertoires may reflect thyroid immune responses.

The TCR beta CDR3 regions were amplified from RNA transcripts. The first round of RT-PCR for the TCR CDR3 was performed with the HTBI primer set and the Qiagen OneStep RT-PCR kit. The libraries were constructed in a second round of multiplex PCR and then size-selected and purified. Paired-end sequencing of the libraries was performed with 100 bp reads on an Illumina HiSeq2000. The authors' analysis ran thus. SOAPnuke was used to process the raw data, throwing out any read that contained adapters or uncalled bases, had a mean Phred below 15, or lacked an exact constant-primer or identifier match. COPE v1.2.5 was used to merge high-quality paired reads, and clonotypes were defined as unique nucleotide sequences. Clonotypes were aligned to IMGT TRBV, TRBD and TRBJ reference segments using MiTCR v1.1. Only V-J combinations with frequency above 0.0001, covering about 99% of repertoires, were analysed. The TCS score was defined as F50 (clonal expansion) divided by E x V (chaos), with BLOSUM62-based TCRdist calculated between CDR3 peptides within each V-J. Welch's t-statistics and random forest reduced approximately 520 V-J features to 10 to 15, which were used in a naive Bayes classifier (R e1071). Using fastp at Q25 and MiXCR, TCRdb reprocessed the public reads and kept productive beta chains. Rows with one shared CDR3 protein collapse into an entry with the most common genes and DNA. The V and J calls and clone size are TCRdb's, not the authors'. The sample table records roughly 600,000 distinct CDR3 sequences; approximately 15% of these occur just once. Of the sample, around 13% falls within the top ten clones.

This TCR derives from a woman in her 50s with Graves' ophthalmopathy. The chain links TRBV5-5 with TRBJ1-2, with TRBD1 identical over 9 junction bases. Sequencing was done on a sample of blood. The DNA sequence is as follows: TGTGCCAGCAGTCAACTGCACCGGGACAGGGTTTTGCGAGGTGGCTACACCTTC. Its translation reads: CASSQLHRDRVLRGGYTF.